This is a list of T cell receptor beta chains from one sample in a study of cytomegalovirus exposure and HLA in healthy donors. The assay was immunoSEQ multiplex PCR, and TCRdb's table has in-frame clones only and misses some. The sample lists around 71,000 clones; under 70% were seen once. The sequenced sample was PBMCs. The receptors were gathered from a man aged 30 to 39 in good health and CMV-seropositive. Both conserved end residues are part of each CDR3. D genes are given only for firm matches. Clone size is given for some rows only: seen once, a few or many times, or a class if the clone is expanded.

CDR3aa,CDR3nt,abundance,d_gene,len,v_gene,j_gene
CAWSVGQPTGELFF,TGTGCCTGGAGTGTTGGGCAGCCCACCGGGGAGCTGTTTTTT,once,NA,14,TRBV30,TRBJ2-2
CASSQPTNNQPQHF,TGTGCCAGCAGCCAACCGACAAATAATCAGCCCCAGCATTTT,NA,NA,14,TRBV2,TRBJ1-5
CASSTQTGREQYF,TGTGCCAGCAGTACGCAGACAGGGCGCGAGCAGTACTTC,NA,TRBD1,13,TRBV6-1,TRBJ2-7
CASREYQVSNQPQHF,TGTGCCAGCAGAGAGTACCAGGTTAGCAATCAGCCCCAGCATTTT,NA,NA,15,TRBV6-1,TRBJ1-5
CASSQGVAPNEKLFF,TGTGCCAGCAGCCAGGGGGTAGCTCCTAATGAAAAACTGTTTTTT,NA,TRBD1,15,TRBV2,TRBJ1-4
CASSLENLSGELFF,TGCGCCAGCAGCTTGGAAAATCTGTCCGGGGAGCTGTTTTTT,NA,NA,14,TRBV5-1,TRBJ2-2
CASSLDLNSPLHF,TGTGCCAGCAGCTTAGATCTAAATTCACCCCTCCACTTT,NA,NA,13,TRBV11-2,TRBJ1-6
CASSLPRHNKIGAQYF,TGCGCCAGCAGCTTGCCCCGGCACAATAAAATAGGGGCCCAGTACTTC,NA,NA,16,TRBV5-1,TRBJ2-5
CAWKRLGGDSPLHF,TGTGCCTGGAAACGACTCGGTGGAGATTCACCCCTCCACTTT,NA,NA,14,TRBV30,TRBJ1-6
CASSPTGARNTEAFF,TGTGCCAGCAGTCCGACAGGGGCGAGGAACACTGAAGCTTTCTTT,NA,TRBD1,15,TRBV6-6,TRBJ1-1
CAISETINTDTQYF,TGTGCCATCAGTGAGACTATCAACACAGATACGCAGTATTTT,few,NA,14,TRBV10-3,TRBJ2-3
CASSQVRALTGELFF,TGCGCCAGCAGCCAAGTTCGAGCGCTGACCGGGGAGCTGTTTTTT,NA,NA,15,TRBV4-1,TRBJ2-2
CASSRAGSANEQFF,TGCGCCAGCAGCAGGGCAGGGTCCGCCAATGAGCAGTTCTTC,NA,NA,14,TRBV5-1,TRBJ2-1
CASSDSGTGWTEAFF,TGTGCCAGCAGTGACTCGGGGACAGGTTGGACTGAAGCTTTCTTT,NA,TRBD1,15,TRBV2,TRBJ1-1
CASSQYGQGALITEAFF,TGTGCCAGCAGCCAATATGGGCAGGGGGCTCTCATCACTGAAGCTTTCTTT,large,TRBD1,17,TRBV16,TRBJ1-1
CASSLSRAIAYEQYF,TGTGCCAGCAGCTTATCCAGGGCCATAGCCTACGAGCAGTACTTC,NA,NA,15,TRBV7-2,TRBJ2-7
CASSEQGRGSGGYTF,TGTGCCAGCAGTGAACAGGGCAGGGGGTCGGGTGGCTACACCTTC,NA,TRBD1,15,TRBV6-1,TRBJ1-2
CSVRGATGSNYGYTF,TGCAGCGTTCGGGGGGCAACAGGGTCCAACTATGGCTACACCTTC,NA,NA,15,TRBV29-1,TRBJ1-2
CASSVDEKLFF,TGTGCCAGCAGCGTCGATGAAAAACTGTTTTTT,NA,NA,11,TRBV25-1,TRBJ1-4
CSAEVKETQYF,TGCAGTGCGGAGGTCAAAGAGACCCAGTACTTC,NA,NA,11,TRBV20-1,TRBJ2-5
CASTVGQGNEKLFF,TGCGCCAGCACCGTGGGGCAGGGGAATGAAAAACTGTTTTTT,once,NA,14,TRBV4-1,TRBJ1-4
CASSLYPGEYLEQFF,TGTGCCAGCAGTTTGTATCCGGGAGAGTATCTTGAGCAGTTCTTC,NA,NA,15,TRBV27,TRBJ2-1
CASSPTGEVYEQYF,TGTGCCAGCAGCCCCACAGGGGAGGTTTACGAGCAGTACTTC,NA,NA,14,TRBV7-6,TRBJ2-7
CASSQGTGVENIQYF,TGCGCCAGCAGCCAGGGGACAGGGGTGGAAAACATTCAGTACTTC,few,TRBD1,15,TRBV4-1,TRBJ2-4
CASSQVGAYGTDTQYF,TGTGCCAGCAGCCAAGTTGGGGCTTATGGGACAGATACGCAGTATTTT,NA,NA,16,TRBV14,TRBJ2-3
CASNPVYSNQPQHF,TGTGCCAGTAACCCGGTGTATAGCAATCAGCCCCAGCATTTT,few,NA,14,TRBV19,TRBJ1-5
CASSTTHGLAGYYNEQFF,TGTGCCAGCAGTACAACCCACGGACTAGCGGGATACTACAATGAGCAGTTCTTC,NA,TRBD2,18,TRBV27,TRBJ2-1
CASSPLEQQETQYF,TGTGCTAGCAGCCCCCTGGAGCAGCAAGAGACCCAGTACTTC,once,NA,14,TRBV7-7,TRBJ2-5
CASSVGGGAFEPQHF,TGCGCCAGCAGCGTGGGTGGCGGGGCCTTCGAGCCCCAGCATTTT,NA,NA,15,TRBV5-1,TRBJ1-5
CASSLSGPDEQFF,TGTGCCAGCAGCTTATCAGGGCCCGATGAGCAGTTCTTC,few,NA,13,TRBV7-2,TRBJ2-1